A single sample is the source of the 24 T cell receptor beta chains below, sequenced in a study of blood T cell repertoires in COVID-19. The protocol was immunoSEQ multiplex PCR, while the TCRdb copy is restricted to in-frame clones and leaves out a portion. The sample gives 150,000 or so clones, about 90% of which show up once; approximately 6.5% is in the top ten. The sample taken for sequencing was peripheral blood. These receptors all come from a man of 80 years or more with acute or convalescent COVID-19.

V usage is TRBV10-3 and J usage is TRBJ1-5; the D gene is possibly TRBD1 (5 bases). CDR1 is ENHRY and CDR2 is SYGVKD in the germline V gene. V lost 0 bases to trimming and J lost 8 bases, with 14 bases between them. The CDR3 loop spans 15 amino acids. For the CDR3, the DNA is TGTGCCATCAGTGAGTCTTGGGGGGGGAGAGAGCCCCAGCATTTT. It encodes CAISESWGGREPQHF.

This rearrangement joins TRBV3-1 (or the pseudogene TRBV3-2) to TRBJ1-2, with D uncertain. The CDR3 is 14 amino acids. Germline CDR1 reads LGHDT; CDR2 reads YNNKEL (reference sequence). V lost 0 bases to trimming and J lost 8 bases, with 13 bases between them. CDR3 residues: CASSQDLGYRGYTF. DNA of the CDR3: TGTGCCAGCAGCCAAGACCTTGGGTACAGAGGCTACACCTTC.

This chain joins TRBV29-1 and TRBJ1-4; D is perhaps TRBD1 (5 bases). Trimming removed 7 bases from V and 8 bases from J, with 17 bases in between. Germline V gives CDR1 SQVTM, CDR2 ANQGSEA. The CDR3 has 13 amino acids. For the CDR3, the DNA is TGCAGCGGACGAGGAAGGGGAGGGGAAAAACTGTTTTTT. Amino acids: CSGRGRGGEKLFF.

As DNA, the CDR3 is TGTGCCAGCAGTGTACTTAGCGGGAGGCGTAATGAGCAGTTCTTC. Its protein product is CASSVLSGRRNEQFF. The V and J genes are TRBV28 and TRBJ2-1, with 10 positions matching TRBD2. V shed 5 bases, J shed 7 bases, and the junction held 8 bases outside the gene matches. This CDR3 spans 15 amino acids. Germline loops: CDR1 MDHEN, CDR2 SYDVKM.

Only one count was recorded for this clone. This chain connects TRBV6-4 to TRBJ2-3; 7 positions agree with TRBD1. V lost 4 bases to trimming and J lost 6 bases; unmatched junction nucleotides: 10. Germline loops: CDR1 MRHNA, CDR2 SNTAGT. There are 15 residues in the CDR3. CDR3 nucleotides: TGTGCCAGCAGTGCTGAGACAGGGCGAACGGATACGCAGTATTTT. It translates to CASSAETGRTDTQYF.

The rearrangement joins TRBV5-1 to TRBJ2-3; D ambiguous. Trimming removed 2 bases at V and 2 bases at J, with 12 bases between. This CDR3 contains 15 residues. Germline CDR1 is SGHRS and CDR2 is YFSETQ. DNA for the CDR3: TGCGCCAGCAGCTTCTCTAGTGGGTACACAGATACGCAGTATTTT. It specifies CASSFSSGYTDTQYF.

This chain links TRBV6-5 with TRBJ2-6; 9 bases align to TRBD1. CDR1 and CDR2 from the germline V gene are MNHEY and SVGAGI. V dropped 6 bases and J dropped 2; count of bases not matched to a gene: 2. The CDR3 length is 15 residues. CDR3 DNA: TGTGCCAGCAGGGGACAGGGTACTGGGGCCAACGTCCTGACTTTC. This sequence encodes CASRGQGTGANVLTF.

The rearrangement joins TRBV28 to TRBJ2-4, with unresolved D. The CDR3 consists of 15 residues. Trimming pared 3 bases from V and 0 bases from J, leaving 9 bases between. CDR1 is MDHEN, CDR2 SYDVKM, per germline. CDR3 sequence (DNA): TGTGCCAGCAGTTTCGAAGCAGGAGCCAAAAACATTCAGTACTTC. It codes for CASSFEAGAKNIQYF.

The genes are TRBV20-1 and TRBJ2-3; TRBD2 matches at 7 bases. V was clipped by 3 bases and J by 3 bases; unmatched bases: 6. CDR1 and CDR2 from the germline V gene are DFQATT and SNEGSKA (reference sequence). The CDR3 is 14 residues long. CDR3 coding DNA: TGCAGTGCTAGTAGCGGGTTAGTAACAGATACGCAGTATTTT. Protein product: CSASSGLVTDTQYF.

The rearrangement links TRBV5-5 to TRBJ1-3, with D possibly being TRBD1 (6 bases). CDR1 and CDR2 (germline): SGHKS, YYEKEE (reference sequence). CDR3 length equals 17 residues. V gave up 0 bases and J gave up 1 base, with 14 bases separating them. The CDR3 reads CASSLAAGGASGNTIYF. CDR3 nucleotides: TGTGCCAGCAGCTTGGCCGCGGGGGGCGCTTCTGGAAACACCATATATTTT.

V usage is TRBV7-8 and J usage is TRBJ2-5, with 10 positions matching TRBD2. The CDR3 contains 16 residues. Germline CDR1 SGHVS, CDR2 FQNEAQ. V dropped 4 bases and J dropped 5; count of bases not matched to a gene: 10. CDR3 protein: CASSSSSGGGLETQYF. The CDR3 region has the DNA TGTGCCAGCAGCTCATCTAGCGGGGGAGGGTTGGAGACCCAGTACTTC.

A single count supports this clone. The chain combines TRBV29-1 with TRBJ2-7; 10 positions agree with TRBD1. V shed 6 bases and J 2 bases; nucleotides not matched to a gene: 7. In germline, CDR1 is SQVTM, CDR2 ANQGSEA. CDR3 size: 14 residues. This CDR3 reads CSVGVGTGAYEQYF. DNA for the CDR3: TGCAGCGTGGGGGTGGGGACAGGGGCCTACGAGCAGTACTTC.

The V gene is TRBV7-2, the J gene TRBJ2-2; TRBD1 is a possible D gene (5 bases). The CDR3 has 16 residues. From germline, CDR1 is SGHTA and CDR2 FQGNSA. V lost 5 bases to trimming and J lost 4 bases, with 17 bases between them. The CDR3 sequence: CASSLPSIGATGELFF. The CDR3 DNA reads TGTGCCAGCAGCCTCCCTAGTATTGGGGCCACCGGGGAGCTGTTTTTT.

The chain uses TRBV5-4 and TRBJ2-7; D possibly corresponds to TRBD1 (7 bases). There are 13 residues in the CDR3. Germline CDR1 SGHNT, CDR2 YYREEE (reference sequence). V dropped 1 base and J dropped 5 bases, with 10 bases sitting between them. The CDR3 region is CASSLQGGDEQYF. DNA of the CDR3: TGTGCCAGCAGCTTGCAGGGGGGAGACGAGCAGTACTTC. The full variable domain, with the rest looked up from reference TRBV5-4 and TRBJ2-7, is ETGVTQSPTHLIKTRGQQVTLRCSSQSGHNTVSWYQQALGQGPQFIFQYYREEENGRGNFPPRFSGLQFPNYSSELNVNALELDDSALYLCASSLQGGDEQYFGPGTRLTVT.

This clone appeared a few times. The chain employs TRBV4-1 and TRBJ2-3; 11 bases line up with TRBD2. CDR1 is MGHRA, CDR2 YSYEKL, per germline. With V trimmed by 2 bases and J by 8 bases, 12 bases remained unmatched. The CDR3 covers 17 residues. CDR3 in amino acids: CASSQNLAGGPSSTQYF. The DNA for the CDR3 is TGCGCCAGCAGCCAAAACTTAGCGGGGGGGCCTTCTTCTACGCAGTATTTT.

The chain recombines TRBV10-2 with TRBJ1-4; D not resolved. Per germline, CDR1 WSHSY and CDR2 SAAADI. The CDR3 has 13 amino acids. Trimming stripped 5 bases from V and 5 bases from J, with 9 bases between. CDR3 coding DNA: TGCGCCAGCAGTCCCAGTCTGAATGAAAAACTGTTTTTT. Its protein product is CASSPSLNEKLFF.

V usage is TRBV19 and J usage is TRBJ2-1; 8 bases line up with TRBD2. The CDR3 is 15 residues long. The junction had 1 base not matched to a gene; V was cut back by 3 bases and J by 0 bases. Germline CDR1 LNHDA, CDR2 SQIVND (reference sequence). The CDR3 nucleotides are TGTGCCAGTAGTATCCGGGAGGGCTCCTACAATGAGCAGTTCTTC. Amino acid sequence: CASSIREGSYNEQFF.

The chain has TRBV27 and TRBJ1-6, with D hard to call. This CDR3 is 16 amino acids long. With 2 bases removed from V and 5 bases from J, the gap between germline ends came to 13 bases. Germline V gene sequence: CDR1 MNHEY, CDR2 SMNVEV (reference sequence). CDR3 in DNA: TGTGCCAGCAGTTTAAGTCGCCAGGAAAATAATTCACCCCTCCACTTT. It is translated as CASSLSRQENNSPLHF.

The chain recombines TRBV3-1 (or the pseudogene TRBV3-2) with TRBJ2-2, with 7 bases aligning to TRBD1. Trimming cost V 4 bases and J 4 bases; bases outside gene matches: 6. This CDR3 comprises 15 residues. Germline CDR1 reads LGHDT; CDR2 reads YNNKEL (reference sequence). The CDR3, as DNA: TGTGCCAGCAGCCTAGGGGGCCTCCTCACCGGGGAGCTGTTTTTT. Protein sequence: CASSLGGLLTGELFF.

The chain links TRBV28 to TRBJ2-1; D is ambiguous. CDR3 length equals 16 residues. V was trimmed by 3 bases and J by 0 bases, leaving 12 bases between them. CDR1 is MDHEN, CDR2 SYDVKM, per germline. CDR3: CASSLSSLISYNEQFF. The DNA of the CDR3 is TGTGCCAGCAGTTTGAGTTCGTTAATCTCCTACAATGAGCAGTTCTTC.

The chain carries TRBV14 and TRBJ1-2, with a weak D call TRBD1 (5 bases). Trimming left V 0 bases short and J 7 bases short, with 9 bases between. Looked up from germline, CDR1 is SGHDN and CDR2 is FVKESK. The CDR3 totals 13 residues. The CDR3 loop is CASSQDRAGGYTF. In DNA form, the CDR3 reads TGTGCCAGCAGCCAAGACAGGGCCGGTGGCTACACCTTC.

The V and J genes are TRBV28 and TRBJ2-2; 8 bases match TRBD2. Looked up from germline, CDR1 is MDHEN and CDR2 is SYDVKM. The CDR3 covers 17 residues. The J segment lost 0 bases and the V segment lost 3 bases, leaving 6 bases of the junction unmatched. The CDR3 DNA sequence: TGTGCCAGCAGTTTTTGGGCGGGAGGCCCGAACACCGGGGAGCTGTTTTTT. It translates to CASSFWAGGPNTGELFF.

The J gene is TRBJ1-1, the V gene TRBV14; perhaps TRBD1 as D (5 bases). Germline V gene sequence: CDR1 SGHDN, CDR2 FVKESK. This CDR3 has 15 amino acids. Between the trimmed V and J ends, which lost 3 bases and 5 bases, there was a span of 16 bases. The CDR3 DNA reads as TGTGCCAGCAGCCATACCTCTGGGGGGGAGACTGAAGCTTTCTTT. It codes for CASSHTSGGETEAFF.

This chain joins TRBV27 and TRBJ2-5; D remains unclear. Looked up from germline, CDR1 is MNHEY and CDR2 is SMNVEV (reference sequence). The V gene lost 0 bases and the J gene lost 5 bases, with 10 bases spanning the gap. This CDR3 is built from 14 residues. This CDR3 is CASSLSEIGETQYF. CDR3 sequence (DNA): TGTGCCAGCAGTTTATCGGAGATCGGGGAGACCCAGTACTTC.